Below are 15 T cell receptor beta chains sequenced from a single sample in a study of post-analysis software for immune sequencing data. Study-level results: The five TRBV segments detected at higher frequency in patients than in controls included TRBV5-6, TRBV5-1 and TRBV20-1.

cDNA libraries for TCR beta contained unique molecular identifiers. TCRdb processed the PCR reads anew with MiXCR; each CDR3 protein has one entry. In the table there are some 700,000 distinct CDR3 sequences, 55% to 60% of which are singletons. These receptors' targets are unknown. The material sequenced was blood. These receptors were collected from a girl under 10 years old with multiple sclerosis.

A single count supports this clonotype. The chain recombines TRBV7-9 with TRBJ2-1, with D maybe TRBD2 (5 bases). This CDR3 has 15 residues. V lost 5 bases and J 8 bases, leaving 19 bases between the germline ends. CDR1 and CDR2 from the germline V gene are SEHNR and FQNEAQ (reference sequence). The CDR3 is CASSPLAPAGYEQFF. The CDR3 coding sequence is TGTGCCAGCAGCCCCCTAGCCCCCGCCGGTTATGAGCAGTTCTTC.

This clonotype was picked up a small number of times. V and J are TRBV12-3 or TRBV12-4 and TRBJ2-1; TRBD2 matches at 10 bases. This CDR3 spans 14 amino acids. With 9 bases clipped from V and 7 bases from J, the junction kept 9 bases outside the gene matches. The DNA for the CDR3 is TGTGCCAGTAGAGCAGCGGGAGGGAGGAATGAGCAGTTCTTC. Amino acids: CASRAAGGRNEQFF.

This chain joins TRBV7-2 and TRBJ2-5, with 12 bases fitting TRBD2. Germline CDR1 reads SGHTA; CDR2 reads FQGNSA. The length of the CDR3 is 18 residues. J gave up 4 bases and V 5 bases, and 14 bases lay outside the gene matches. CDR3 in amino acids: CASSARRKTSGGTETQYF. The CDR3 DNA reads as TGTGCCAGCAGCGCGCGCCGGAAGACTAGCGGGGGTACAGAGACCCAGTACTTC.

V usage is TRBV6-5 and J usage is TRBJ2-5; D perhaps matches TRBD2 (5 bases). The end of the DNA is better explained by TRBJ2-7, so the J call may be wrong. CDR1 is MNHEY, CDR2 SVGAGI, per germline. This CDR3 has 14 residues. CDR3 coding DNA: TGTGCCAGCAGTTACTCAGTCCGGGAATACGAGCAGTACTTC. Its translation: CASSYSVREYEQYF.

This chain links TRBV12-3 or TRBV12-4 with TRBJ2-5, with TRBD2 matching 7 bases. The J call is in doubt because the DNA end fits TRBJ2-7 better. The CDR3 loop spans 16 amino acids. CDR3 nucleotides: TGTGCCAGCAGCCCTGGGTGGAGCGGGGACTCCTACGAGCAGTACTTC. This sequence encodes CASSPGWSGDSYEQYF.

Points on this clonotype: At one end, the junction sequence differs from germline, possibly due to a read error. This CDR3 reads CASSTSGTGVEKRFF. The CDR3 DNA reads TGTGCCAGCAGCACGTCCGGGACAGGGGTTGAAAAACGGTTTTTT. The chain has TRBV5-4 and TRBJ1-4; 10 bases agree with TRBD1. From germline, CDR1 is SGHNT and CDR2 YYREEE (reference sequence). The CDR3 is 15 residues long.

This chain's CDR3 is CASSYPTTGQETQYF. The DNA of the CDR3 is TGTGCCAGCAGCTACCCGACGACTGGCCAAGAGACCCAGTACTTC. The chain has TRBV7-9 and TRBJ2-5; D not certain. The germline gives CDR1 SEHNR, CDR2 FQNEAQ (reference sequence). V lost 4 bases to trimming and J lost 1 base, with 13 bases between them. The CDR3 is 15 residues long.

The rearrangement links TRBV7-2 to TRBJ2-3; the D gene is possibly TRBD2 (6 bases). Trimming left V 6 bases short and J 4 bases short, with 11 bases between. The CDR3 has 13 residues. Per the germline V gene, CDR1 is SGHTA and CDR2 is FQGNSA. CDR3 sequence (DNA): TGTGCCAGCAGTCTAGCGCCCCCAGATACGCAGTATTTT. It translates to CASSLAPPDTQYF.

CDR3 sequence (DNA): TGTGCCAGCAGCGTAACGGACACCCCACGTTCACCCCTCCACTTT. Amino acids: CASSVTDTPRSPLHF. The J gene is TRBJ1-6, the V gene TRBV9, with a weak D call TRBD1 (5 bases). The germline gives CDR1 SGDLS, CDR2 YYNGEE. V was trimmed by 1 base and J by 9 bases, leaving 14 bases between them. The CDR3 totals 15 residues.

The chain employs TRBV29-1 and TRBJ2-1; TRBD2 aligns across 13 bases. CDR1 is SQVTM and CDR2 is ANQGSEA in the germline V gene. The CDR3 is 18 amino acids. The V gene end was trimmed by 7 bases and the J gene end by 0 bases; junction bases not matched to a gene: 12. CDR3: CSAPLPGLAGSSYNEQFF. The DNA of the CDR3 is TGCAGCGCCCCCCTACCGGGACTAGCGGGGAGCTCCTACAATGAGCAGTTCTTC.

A few counts support this clonotype. This rearrangement joins TRBV7-2 to TRBJ2-1, with D possibly being TRBD1 (5 bases). Germline V gene lookup returns CDR1 SGHTA and CDR2 FQGNSA. The CDR3 loop spans 12 amino acids. V was cut by 1 base and J by 10 bases, with 8 bases left in between. CDR3 DNA: TGTGCCAGCAGCTTAGACGGACACGAGCAGTTCTTC. Its protein product is CASSLDGHEQFF.

The J gene is TRBJ2-3, the V gene TRBV7-2, with a weak D call TRBD2 (5 bases). The CDR3 has 15 amino acids. Looked up from germline, CDR1 is SGHTA and CDR2 is FQGNSA. V lost 0 bases to trimming and J lost 0 bases, with 7 bases between them. CDR3 loop: CASSLAAGSTDTQYF. The CDR3 DNA reads as TGTGCCAGCAGCTTAGCGGCGGGTAGCACAGATACGCAGTATTTT. Drawing the rest from reference TRBV7-2 and TRBJ2-3, the complete variable domain is GAGVSQSPSNKVTEKGKDVELRCDPISGHTALYWYRQSLGQGLEFLIYFQGNSAPDKSGLPSDRFSAERTGGSVSTLTIQRTQQEDSAVYLCASSLAAGSTDTQYFGPGTRLTVL.

V usage is TRBV20-1 and J usage is TRBJ2-1; D may be TRBD2 (7 bases). Per the germline V gene, CDR1 is DFQATT and CDR2 is SNEGSKA (reference sequence). Trimming removed 5 bases at V and 5 bases at J, with 19 bases between. The CDR3 has 15 amino acids. CDR3 DNA sequence: TGCAGTGCTGGGGGAGGGCCGCGGGGGCACAATGAGCAGTTCTTC. This sequence encodes CSAGGGPRGHNEQFF.

This chain joins TRBV30 and TRBJ1-2; unclear D gene. Germline CDR1 and CDR2: GTSNPN and SVGIG (reference sequence). The CDR3 has 10 residues. Trimming stripped 3 bases from V and 6 bases from J, with 5 bases between. This chain's CDR3 is CAWSGHGYTF. Here the CDR3 DNA reads TGTGCCTGGAGCGGACATGGCTACACCTTC.

The V and J genes are TRBV28 and TRBJ2-4; 10 nucleotides align to TRBD2. V was pared by 5 bases and J by 0 bases, with 13 bases of the junction left unmatched. The CDR3 is 19 residues long. Germline V gives CDR1 MDHEN, CDR2 SYDVKM. Here the CDR3 DNA reads TGTGCCAGCAGTCCCCATTCGGGACTAGCGATAATAGCCAAAAACATTCAGTACTTC. Its protein is CASSPHSGLAIIAKNIQYF. The entire variable domain, with the rest obtained from reference TRBV28 and TRBJ2-4, is as follows: DVKVTQSSRYLVKRTGEKVFLECVQDMDHENMFWYRQDPGLGLRLIYFSYDVKMKEKGDIPEGYSVSREKKERFSLILESASTNQTSMYLCASSPHSGLAIIAKNIQYFGAGTRLSVL.